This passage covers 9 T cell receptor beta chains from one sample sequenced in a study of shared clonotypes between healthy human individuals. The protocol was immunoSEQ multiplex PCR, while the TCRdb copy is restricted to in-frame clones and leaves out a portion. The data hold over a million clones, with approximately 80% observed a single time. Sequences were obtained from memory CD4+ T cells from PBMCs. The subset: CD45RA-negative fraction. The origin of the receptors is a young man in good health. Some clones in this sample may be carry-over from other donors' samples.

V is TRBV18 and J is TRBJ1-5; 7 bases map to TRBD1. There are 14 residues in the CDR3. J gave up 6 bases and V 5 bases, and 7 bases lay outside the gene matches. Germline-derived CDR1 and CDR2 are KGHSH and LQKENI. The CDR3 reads CASSAQGQGQPQHF. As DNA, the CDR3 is TGTGCCAGCTCAGCACAGGGGCAGGGTCAGCCCCAGCATTTT.

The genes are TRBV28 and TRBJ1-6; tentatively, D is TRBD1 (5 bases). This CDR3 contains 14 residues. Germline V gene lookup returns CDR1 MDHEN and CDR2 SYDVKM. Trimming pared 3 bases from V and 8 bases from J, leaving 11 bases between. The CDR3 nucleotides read TGTGCCAGCAGTTTGGGGGGGGGAGATTCACCCCTCCACTTT. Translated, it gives CASSLGGGDSPLHF.

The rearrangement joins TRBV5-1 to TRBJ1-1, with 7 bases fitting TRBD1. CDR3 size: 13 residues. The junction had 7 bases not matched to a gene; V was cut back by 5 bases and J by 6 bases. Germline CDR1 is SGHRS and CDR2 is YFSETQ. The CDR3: CASSVRGIAEAFF. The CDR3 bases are TGCGCCAGCAGTGTCAGGGGGATCGCTGAAGCTTTCTTT.

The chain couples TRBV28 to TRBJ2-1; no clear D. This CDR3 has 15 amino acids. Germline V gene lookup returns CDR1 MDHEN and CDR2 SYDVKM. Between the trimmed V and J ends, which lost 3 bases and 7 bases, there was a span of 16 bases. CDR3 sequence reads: CASSFRPYGRNEQFF. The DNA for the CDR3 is TGTGCCAGCAGTTTTAGGCCTTACGGGCGAAATGAGCAGTTCTTC.

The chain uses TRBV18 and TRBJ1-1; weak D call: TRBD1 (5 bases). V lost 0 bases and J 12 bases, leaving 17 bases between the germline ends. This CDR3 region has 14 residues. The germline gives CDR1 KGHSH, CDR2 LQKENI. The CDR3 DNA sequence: TGTGCCAGCTCACCACCGGGTCTTGGAGGGGTGTCTTTCTTT. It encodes CASSPPGLGGVSFF.

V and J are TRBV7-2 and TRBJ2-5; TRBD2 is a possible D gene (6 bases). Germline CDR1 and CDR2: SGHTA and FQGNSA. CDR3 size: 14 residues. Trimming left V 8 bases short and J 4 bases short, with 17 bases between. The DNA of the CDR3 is TGTGCCAGCGGCGTCGGAGGGGCCCTAGAGACCCAGTACTTC. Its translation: CASGVGGALETQYF.

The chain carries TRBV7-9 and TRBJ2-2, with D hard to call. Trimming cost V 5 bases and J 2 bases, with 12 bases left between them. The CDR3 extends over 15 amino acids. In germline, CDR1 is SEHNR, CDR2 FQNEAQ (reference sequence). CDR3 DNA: TGTGCCAGCAGCCCCCCCCGCGGAAACACCGGGGAGCTGTTTTTT. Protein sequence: CASSPPRGNTGELFF.

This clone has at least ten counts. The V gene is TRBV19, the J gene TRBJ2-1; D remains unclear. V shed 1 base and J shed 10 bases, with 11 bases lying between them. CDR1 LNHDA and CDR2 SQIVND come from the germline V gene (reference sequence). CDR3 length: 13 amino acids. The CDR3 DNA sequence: TGTGCCAGTAGTATAGGGGCCCTCTCGGAGCAGTTCTTC. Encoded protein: CASSIGALSEQFF. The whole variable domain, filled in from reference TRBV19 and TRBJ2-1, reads DGGITQSPKYLFRKEGQNVTLSCEQNLNHDAMYWYRQDPGQGLRLIYYSQIVNDFQKGDIAEGYSVSREKKESFPLTVTSAQKNPTAFYLCASSIGALSEQFFGPGTRLTVL.

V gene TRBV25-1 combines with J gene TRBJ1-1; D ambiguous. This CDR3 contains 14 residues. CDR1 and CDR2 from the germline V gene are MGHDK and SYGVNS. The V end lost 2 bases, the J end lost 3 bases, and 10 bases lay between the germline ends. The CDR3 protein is CASSEDPGYTEAFF. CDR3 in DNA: TGTGCCAGCAGTGAAGACCCCGGCTACACTGAAGCTTTCTTT.